These 29 T cell receptor beta chains were all obtained from the same sample, sequenced in a study of T cell clonality in common variable immunodeficiency. The data were produced by immunoSEQ multiplex PCR, yet TCRdb's version contains in-frame clones alone and is incomplete. Recorded here are 10,000 to 13,000 clones, none singletons. These receptors lack a known antigen. General study findings and limits: Fewer deletions and N-nucleotide insertions were reportedly seen in common variable immunodeficiency TCR beta sequences.

Specimen: peripheral blood mononuclear cells. These receptors were taken from a human donor with common variable immunodeficiency.

Turning to this clone: Read sequence stops 3 residues before the CDR3 end, and the germline J gene provides the missing end. V gene TRBV18 combines with J gene TRBJ2-5, with TRBD1 as a possible D gene (5 bases). The germline CDR1 and CDR2 sequences are KGHSH and LQKENI. V shed 2 bases and J shed 4 bases, with 11 bases lying between them. The CDR3 consists of 14 residues. CDR3 DNA (partial): TGTGCCAGCTCACCAACAGGTGGTGGAGAGACC. This encodes CASSPTGGGET. The whole CDR3 sequence is CASSPTGGGETQYF.

On this clone: The read ends 3 residues shy of where the CDR3 ends; the end is completed using the germline J gene. This rearrangement joins TRBV7-2 to TRBJ2-5, with D unresolved. Germline V CDR1 and CDR2: SGHTA, FQGNSA. The CDR3 extends over 11 amino acids. Trimming took off 5 bases at V and 5 bases at J, with 6 bases between the two ends. This CDR3 reads CASSPMETQYF. The sequenced CDR3 bases are TGTGCCAGCAGCCCCATGGAGACC.

There are a few counts of this clone. The read stops 3 residues short of the end of the CDR3; the missing end is completed from the germline J gene. J is TRBJ1-2 and V is TRBV19; 8 bases map to TRBD1. The J segment lost 5 bases and the V segment lost 5 bases, leaving 10 bases of the junction unmatched. Germline CDR1 and CDR2: LNHDA and SQIVND (reference sequence). CDR3 length equals 15 residues. The part of the CDR3 DNA that was read is TGTGCCAGTAGTCCCCAGGGACAGGCGGAATATGGC. It specifies CASSPQGQAEYG. The complete CDR3 protein is CASSPQGQAEYGYTF.

With respect to this clone: The read is 3 residues too short to cover the CDR3 end, so that end is filled in from the germline J gene. V gene TRBV7-9 combines with J gene TRBJ1-5, with D perhaps matching TRBD1 (6 bases). V lost 5 bases to trimming and J lost 8 bases, with 16 bases between them. The germline V gene has CDR1 SEHNR and CDR2 FQNEAQ (reference sequence). This CDR3 is built from 14 residues. This chain's CDR3 is CASSPQLAGEPQHF. The covered CDR3 bases are TGTGCCAGCAGCCCACAACTGGCAGGGGAGCCC.

This clone was counted only a few times. The read is 3 residues too short to cover the CDR3 end, so that end is filled in from the germline J gene. This chain links TRBV19 with TRBJ2-7, with 8 positions matching TRBD1. Germline CDR1 and CDR2: LNHDA and SQIVND (reference sequence). With 5 bases clipped from V and 5 bases from J, the junction kept 5 bases outside the gene matches. This CDR3 spans 13 amino acids. Partial CDR3 DNA: TGTGCCAGTAGTGCGTGGACAGGGAACGAG. It specifies CASSAWTGNE. The full-length CDR3 reads as CASSAWTGNEQYF. The whole variable domain, remainder taken from reference TRBV19 and TRBJ2-7, is DGGITQSPKYLFRKEGQNVTLSCEQNLNHDAMYWYRQDPGQGLRLIYYSQIVNDFQKGDIAEGYSVSREKKESFPLTVTSAQKNPTAFYLCASSAWTGNEQYFGPGTRLTVT.

The CDR3 bases that were read are TGCAGCGTTGACAGCGGCCAAGAGACC. This sequence encodes CSVDSGQET. The CDR3, in full, reads CSVDSGQETQYF. This sequence joins TRBV29-1 and TRBJ2-5, with D perhaps matching TRBD2 (5 bases). The CDR3 end falls 3 residues outside the read, so it is completed with the germline J gene. Trimming pared 3 bases from V and 1 base from J, leaving 6 bases between. The CDR3 runs 12 residues. CDR1 and CDR2 (germline): SQVTM, ANQGSEA.

This clone was recorded a few times. The read stops 3 residues short of the end of the CDR3; the missing end is completed from the germline J gene. V usage is TRBV30 and J usage is TRBJ1-5; D might be TRBD1 (5 bases). CDR1 is GTSNPN and CDR2 is SVGIG in the germline V gene (reference sequence). V shed 0 bases and J shed 5 bases, with 20 bases lying between them. This CDR3 contains 17 residues. The sequenced CDR3 bases are TGTGCCTGGAGTGTACCCAGGCAGGGTAGAAGCCATCAGCCC. It specifies CAWSVPRQGRSHQP. In full, the CDR3 reads CAWSVPRQGRSHQPQHF.

This clone turned up a few times. The CDR3: CASSLGTGGSYEQFF. The DNA read from the CDR3 is TGTGCCAGCAGCTTAGGGACAGGGGGTAGCTATGAG. This rearrangement joins TRBV7-8 to TRBJ2-1; 10 bases are shared with TRBD1. Read data end 3 residues before the CDR3 end; the end is taken from the germline J gene. V shed 1 base and J 8 bases; nucleotides not matched to a gene: 5. The CDR3 runs to 15 residues. Germline V gives CDR1 SGHVS, CDR2 FQNEAQ.

This clone was seen a handful of times. The DNA ends 3 residues before the CDR3 does, and the rest of the CDR3 is filled in from the germline J gene. This chain links TRBV7-9 with TRBJ2-7, with D hard to call. The germline CDR1 and CDR2 sequences are SEHNR and FQNEAQ (reference sequence). The CDR3 spans 11 residues. V lost 1 base to trimming and J lost 6 bases, with 4 bases between them. The DNA read from the CDR3 is TGTGCCAGCAGCTTAGTGGCCGAG. Its protein product is CASSLVAE. The whole CDR3 is CASSLVAEQYF. The variable domain in full, with the rest retrieved from reference TRBV7-9 and TRBJ2-7, is DTGVSQNPRHKITKRGQNVTFRCDPISEHNRLYWYRQTLGQGPEFLTYFQNEAQLEKSRLLSDRFSAERPKGSFSTLEIQRTEQGDSAMYLCASSLVAEQYFGPGTRLTVT.

This clone was observed many times. The read ends 3 residues shy of where the CDR3 ends; the end is completed using the germline J gene. The chain employs TRBV20-1 and TRBJ1-6, with 7 positions matching TRBD1. This CDR3 has 17 residues. In germline, CDR1 is DFQATT, CDR2 SNEGSKA (reference sequence). The ends lost 0 bases at V and 10 bases at J; junction bases unmatched: 15. The CDR3 spells CSAREADREPSWSPLHF. Partial CDR3 DNA: TGCAGTGCTAGAGAGGCCGACAGGGAACCGTCCTGGTCACCC.

This clone has a handful of counts. The sequence runs out 3 residues before the end of the CDR3; the remainder is reconstructed from the germline J gene. The J gene is TRBJ2-7, the V gene TRBV7-2; D remains unclear. Germline loops: CDR1 SGHTA, CDR2 FQGNSA. This CDR3 is built from 15 residues. Trimming cost V 1 base and J 2 bases, with 12 bases left between them. The sequenced CDR3 bases are TGTGCCAGCAGCTTAGTGGCGGATGGAACCTACGAG. It yields the protein CASSLVADGTYE. The full CDR3 sequence reads CASSLVADGTYEQYF.

This clone counts as medium-sized. The CDR3 goes on 3 residues after the read ends, and that part is filled in from the germline J gene. The V call is TRBV3-1 (or the pseudogene TRBV3-2), the J call TRBJ1-2; D is possibly TRBD1 (5 bases). CDR3 length equals 14 residues. Germline V gene data show CDR1 as LGHDT and CDR2 as YNNKEL (reference sequence). V shed 4 bases and J shed 4 bases, with 13 bases lying between them. The CDR3 protein is CASSPRVQVYGYTF. Partial CDR3 DNA: TGTGCCAGCAGCCCGAGAGTACAGGTCTATGGC.

Concerning this clone itself: The read terminates 3 residues before the CDR3 end, so the remaining end is supplied by the germline J gene. V gene TRBV7-2 combines with J gene TRBJ2-2, with D unresolved. Trimming removed 5 bases from V and 7 bases from J, with 11 bases in between. This CDR3 has 13 amino acids. In germline, CDR1 is SGHTA, CDR2 FQGNSA. The CDR3 spells CASSPRSGGELFF. The covered CDR3 bases are TGTGCCAGCAGCCCTAGGAGTGGCGGGGAG.

This clone occurred a few times. Here the CDR3 reads CASSPSNRVYNEQFF. CDR3 DNA (partial): TGTGCCAGCAGCCCCTCAAACAGGGTGTACAATGAG. This chain links TRBV7-6 with TRBJ2-1, with a weak D call TRBD1 (6 bases). The read terminates 3 residues ahead of where the CDR3 ends, so the germline J gene completes it. CDR3 length equals 15 residues. Trimming left V 5 bases short and J 4 bases short, with 15 bases between. Germline V gives CDR1 SGHVS, CDR2 FNYEAQ. Using reference TRBV7-6 and TRBJ2-1 for the parts outside the CDR3, the full variable domain is GAGVSQSPRYKVTKRGQDVALRCDPISGHVSLYWYRQALGQGPEFLTYFNYEAQQDKSGLPNDRFSAERPEGSISTLTIQRTEQRDSAMYRCASSPSNRVYNEQFFGPGTRLTVL.

This clone was found a few times. The CDR3 protein is CSAIGQGYYEQYF. The part of the CDR3 DNA that was read is TGCAGTGCTATAGGGCAGGGGTACTACGAG. V and J are TRBV20-1 and TRBJ2-7, with D possibly being TRBD1 (6 bases). The read finishes 3 residues shy of the CDR3 end, and the germline J gene is used to complete it. Germline CDR1 and CDR2: DFQATT and SNEGSKA (reference sequence). The V gene lost 4 bases and the J gene lost 3 bases, with 13 bases spanning the gap. There are 13 residues in the CDR3.

This clone was counted ten times or more. Here the CDR3 reads CAAGGRLAKNIQYF. CDR3 DNA, as far as it was read: TGTGCCGCCGGGGGGCGACTAGCCAAAAACATT. J is TRBJ2-4 and V is TRBV6-2 or TRBV6-3; D might be TRBD2 (7 bases). With the read ending 3 residues before the CDR3 end, the germline J gene is used to fill in that end. V was cut by 11 bases and J by 0 bases, with 14 bases left in between. The CDR3 consists of 14 residues. Per the germline V gene, CDR1 is MNHEY and CDR2 is SVGEGT.

This clone rates as medium-sized. Read sequence stops 3 residues before the CDR3 end, and the germline J gene provides the missing end. This chain joins TRBV20-1 and TRBJ2-3; 10 nucleotides agree with TRBD2. Germline V gives CDR1 DFQATT, CDR2 SNEGSKA (reference sequence). The CDR3 extends over 14 amino acids. J was trimmed by 1 base and V by 4 bases; bases with no gene match: 2. The CDR3 spells CSANGLAGTDTQYF. Incomplete CDR3 DNA: TGCAGTGCTAATGGACTAGCGGGCACAGATACG.

To note about this clone: Sequencing ends 3 residues short of the CDR3 end; the germline J gene provides the rest. V is TRBV19 and J is TRBJ1-5; the D gene is possibly TRBD1 (6 bases). V lost 2 bases, J lost 3 bases, and 14 bases lay in between. CDR1 is LNHDA, CDR2 SQIVND, per germline (reference sequence). This CDR3 region has 16 residues. CDR3 DNA (partial): TGTGCCAGTAGTATATGGCCAGGGGCCTACAATCAGCCC. It translates to CASSIWPGAYNQP. The entire CDR3 protein reads CASSIWPGAYNQPQHF.

There are a few counts of this clone. The observed sequence ends 3 residues before the CDR3 terminus, with the missing tail filled in from the germline J gene. This chain uses TRBV7-9 with TRBJ2-7; 7 nucleotides line up with TRBD1. The CDR3 loop spans 14 amino acids. CDR1 and CDR2 from the germline V gene are SEHNR and FQNEAQ (reference sequence). V lost 3 bases to trimming and J lost 0 bases; unmatched junction nucleotides: 2. The CDR3 protein is CASSLNRGSYEQYF. CDR3 DNA, as far as it was read: TGTGCCAGCAGCTTGAACAGGGGCTCCTACGAG.

Only a few counts were recorded for this clone. The read terminates 3 residues ahead of where the CDR3 ends, so the germline J gene completes it. This sequence joins TRBV19 and TRBJ2-7; 7 positions match TRBD1. V lost 10 bases, J lost 4 bases, and 10 bases stayed unmatched. CDR1 LNHDA and CDR2 SQIVND come from the germline V gene (reference sequence). The CDR3 totals 13 residues. CDR3 protein: CATTQGSAYEQYF. The sequenced part of the CDR3 DNA is TGTGCCACAACACAGGGGAGCGCGTACGAG.

This clone was counted a few times. With the read ending 3 residues before the CDR3 end, the germline J gene is used to fill in that end. V is TRBV7-2 and J is TRBJ1-1; perhaps TRBD1 as D (5 bases). The CDR3 covers 14 residues. Per germline, CDR1 SGHTA and CDR2 FQGNSA. With 5 bases removed from V and 0 bases from J, the gap between germline ends came to 10 bases. CDR3 DNA, as far as it was read: TGTGCCAGCAGCCACACAGGAGTGAACACTGAA. Amino acid sequence: CASSHTGVNTE. The complete CDR3 protein is CASSHTGVNTEAFF.

About this clone: The read ends 3 residues before the CDR3 terminus; that terminus is restored from the germline J gene. The chain employs TRBV7-3 and TRBJ2-1, with 12 bases fitting TRBD2. The J segment lost 5 bases and the V segment lost 5 bases, leaving 7 bases of the junction unmatched. Germline assignment: CDR1 SGHTA and CDR2 FQGTGA. The CDR3 loop spans 16 amino acids. CDR3: CASSPRGLAGNNEQFF. Partial CDR3 DNA: TGTGCCAGCAGCCCAAGGGGACTAGCGGGTAACAATGAG.

With regard to this clone: The CDR3 is cut off 3 residues early in the read; its end comes from the germline J gene. V gene TRBV18 combines with J gene TRBJ2-7; TRBD1 aligns across 10 bases. After removal of 1 base from V and 4 bases from J, the junction contained 7 bases not matched to a gene. The CDR3 is made up of 16 amino acids. Germline lookup yields CDR1 KGHSH and CDR2 LQKENI. The sequenced CDR3 bases are TGTGCCAGCTCACCACGGGGGACAGGGGTCAAGTACGAG. It encodes CASSPRGTGVKYE. In full, the CDR3 reads CASSPRGTGVKYEQYF. Supplemented by reference TRBV18 and TRBJ2-7, the full variable domain reads NAGVMQNPRHLVRRRGQEARLRCSPMKGHSHVYWYRQLPEEGLKFMVYLQKENIIDESGMPKERFSAEFPKEGPSILRIQQVVRGDSAAYFCASSPRGTGVKYEQYFGPGTRLTVT.

For this clone: The read falls 3 residues short of the CDR3 end, and the missing part is taken from the germline J gene. This chain uses TRBV30 with TRBJ1-1; D gene uncertain. CDR1 and CDR2 (germline): GTSNPN, SVGIG (reference sequence). Trimming left V 4 bases short and J 0 bases short, with 9 bases between. The CDR3 loop spans 13 amino acids. The CDR3 sequence: CAWKPGMNTEAFF. Partial CDR3 DNA: TGTGCCTGGAAACCGGGGATGAACACTGAA.

As to this clone: The DNA ends 3 residues before the CDR3 does, and the rest of the CDR3 is filled in from the germline J gene. The chain uses TRBV7-9 and TRBJ1-3, with D possibly being TRBD1 (6 bases). There are 15 residues in the CDR3. Germline V CDR1 and CDR2: SEHNR, FQNEAQ (reference sequence). V dropped 5 bases and J dropped 0 bases, with 11 bases sitting between them. CDR3 DNA, as far as it was read: TGTGCCAGCAGCCGGACAGAGAGCTCTGGAAACACC. Translation: CASSRTESSGNT. The entire CDR3 protein reads CASSRTESSGNTIYF.

This clone was seen more than once but under ten times. CDR3 in amino acids: CASSGSSGVYEKLFF. CDR3 DNA (partial): TGTGCCAGCTCGGGGTCTTCCGGGGTGTATGAAAAA. The V and J genes are TRBV18 and TRBJ1-4, with no clear D. The observed sequence ends 3 residues before the CDR3 terminus, with the missing tail filled in from the germline J gene. The CDR3 spans 15 residues. CDR1 KGHSH and CDR2 LQKENI come from the germline V gene. The V end was cut by 6 bases, the J end by 6 bases, with 17 bases between.

As regards this clone: The read falls 3 residues short of the CDR3 end, and the missing part is taken from the germline J gene. This sequence joins TRBV19 and TRBJ2-1; 7 bases map to TRBD2. Germline CDR1 LNHDA, CDR2 SQIVND (reference sequence). J lost 0 bases, V lost 3 bases, and 2 bases had no gene match. The CDR3 is made up of 15 amino acids. Partial CDR3 DNA: TGTGCCAGTAGTATCGGCGGGGGCTCCTACAATGAG. Encoded protein: CASSIGGGSYNE. The CDR3 in its entirety is CASSIGGGSYNEQFF.

On this clone itself: Read coverage stops 3 residues before the CDR3 terminus; the germline J gene supplies the remainder. This chain links TRBV30 with TRBJ2-7; 8 nucleotides agree with TRBD2. CDR3 length: 14 amino acids. Germline values: CDR1 GTSNPN, CDR2 SVGIG (reference sequence). V shed 3 bases and J 2 bases; nucleotides not matched to a gene: 6. The CDR3 reads CAWRKSGSAYEQYF. The CDR3 DNA, read in part, is TGTGCCTGGAGAAAGAGCGGGAGCGCCTACGAG.

This clone was counted a few times. The DNA read from the CDR3 is TGTGCCAGCAGTCCCCGACAGCTATTCTCCTATAATTCACCC. This translates into CASSPRQLFSYNSP. The entire CDR3 is CASSPRQLFSYNSPLHF. This chain connects TRBV2 to TRBJ1-6; the D gene is possibly TRBD1 (5 bases). The read finishes 3 residues shy of the CDR3 end, and the germline J gene is used to complete it. V was cut by 5 bases and J by 0 bases, with 14 bases left in between. The germline gives CDR1 SNHLY, CDR2 FYNNEI. This CDR3 comprises 17 residues.